The rows below give T cell receptor beta chains drawn from one sample of a study of blood T cell repertoires in COVID-19. The assay was immunoSEQ multiplex PCR, and TCRdb's table has in-frame clones only and misses some. The table shows over 100,000 clones, with about 89% occurring only once. The sequenced sample consisted of peripheral blood. These receptors originate from a man in his sixties with COVID-19, enrolled during active disease. CDR3s include the opening cysteine and the closing phenylalanine or tryptophan. The D gene is left open where the match is weak. For some rows the clone size is stated as once, few or many, or as a class when expanded; others skip it.

TRBV28	TRBJ1-2	TRBD1	.	TGTGCCTCTACTACGACAGGGTTCTATGGCTACACCTTC	CASTTTGFYGYTF
TRBV7-2	TRBJ2-7	.	.	TGTGCCAGCAGCTTAGCCCCGGGGGACGCCTACGAGCAGTACTTC	CASSLAPGDAYEQYF
TRBV5-1	TRBJ1-4	TRBD1	.	TGCGCCAGCAGCACGGGACAGGGGAGTGAAAAACTGTTTTTT	CASSTGQGSEKLFF
TRBV27	TRBJ1-2	.	.	TGTGCCAGCAGTCTCTGGGGGGGCCGTAACTATGGCTACACCTTC	CASSLWGGRNYGYTF
TRBV18	TRBJ2-5	TRBD1	.	TGTGCCAGCTCAACAGGACAGGGGACCAACCTACCAACCCAGTACTTC	CASSTGQGTNLPTQYF
TRBV10-1	TRBJ2-2	.	.	TGCGCCAGCAGTCCACCAGGGGACGGGGAGCTGTTTTTT	CASSPPGDGELFF
TRBV6-5	TRBJ2-7	TRBD2	.	TGTGCCAGCAGATTCGGGGGGGCCTACGAGCAGTACTTC	CASRFGGAYEQYF
TRBV14	TRBJ2-5	TRBD2	once	TGTGCCAGCAGCCAAGAAGGACTAGCTGTTCAGTACCAAGAGACCCAGTACTTC	CASSQEGLAVQYQETQYF
TRBV9	TRBJ1-1	.	once	TGTGCCAGCAGCGTAGAAGGGAGGGGAACTGAAGCTTTCTTT	CASSVEGRGTEAFF
TRBV5-1	TRBJ1-2	TRBD1	.	TGCGCCAGCAGCTGGGATGGGACAGGGGTCGACTATGGCTACACCTTC	CASSWDGTGVDYGYTF
TRBV12-5	TRBJ2-7	TRBD1	.	TGTGCTAGTGGTTTGCTGGGGACAGGGCAGCACGAGCAGTACTTC	CASGLLGTGQHEQYF
TRBV18	TRBJ1-1	.	.	TGTGCCAGCTCATTTTCCATGAACACTGAAGCTTTCTTT	CASSFSMNTEAFF
TRBV5-4	TRBJ1-2	.	.	TGTGCCAGCAGCTTGGGAGAGGGCCGGCCCTATGGCTACACCTTC	CASSLGEGRPYGYTF
TRBV4-1	TRBJ1-6	.	.	TGCGCCAGCAGCCAAGACCCACAGGGCTCCTATAATTCACCCCTCCACTTT	CASSQDPQGSYNSPLHF
TRBV7-2	TRBJ2-3	TRBD2	.	TGTGCCAGCAGCTTACCGGGACTAGCGGTCACAGATACGCAGTATTTT	CASSLPGLAVTDTQYF
TRBV2	TRBJ1-6	.	.	TGTGCCAGCAGAGTCGGGGGGGATAGTTCACCCCTCCACTTT	CASRVGGDSSPLHF
TRBV29-1	TRBJ1-4	.	.	TGCAGCGTTACAAAGGGGGGGCCAACTAATGAAAAACTGTTTTTT	CSVTKGGPTNEKLFF
TRBV19	TRBJ2-7	.	.	TGTGCCAGTAGTACCGAACAGGGCTACGAGCAGTACTTC	CASSTEQGYEQYF
TRBV28	TRBJ1-6	.	.	TGTGCCAGCGAACGCAGGGGCTCTTCACCCCTCCACTTT	CASERRGSSPLHF
TRBV7-2	TRBJ2-3	TRBD2	.	TGTGCCAGCAGCTTAAATAGCGGGGGGTCAGATACGCAGTATTTT	CASSLNSGGSDTQYF
TRBV7-2	TRBJ2-3	TRBD2	.	TGTGCCAGCAGCCCTCGACTAGCGGGGGGAAATACGCAGTATTTT	CASSPRLAGGNTQYF
TRBV5-1	TRBJ1-2	TRBD1	.	TGCGCCAGCAGCCCCCGGACAGGGGGCGACTATGGCTACACCTTC	CASSPRTGGDYGYTF